These 21 T cell receptor beta chains were all obtained from the same sample, sequenced in a study of human T cells and chemical hapten exposure. Via MiXCR, TCRdb re-called the RACE reads, giving one row per CDR3 protein. The sample lists roughly 140,000 distinct CDR3 sequences, 12% occurring once. Time point described: patch test 2, 6 weeks after DPC sensitization. The treatment: therapeutic diphenylcyclopropenone sensitization with weekly scalp DPC. The sequencing here drew on whole blood, taken in connection with sensitization to the hapten diphenylcyclopropenone (DPC). The receptors shown here come from a woman aged 50 to 60 with alopecia areata. Some clones in this sample may be carry-over from other donors' samples.

The chain couples TRBV20-1 to TRBJ2-7; D is perhaps TRBD2 (6 bases). Germline loops: CDR1 DFQATT, CDR2 SNEGSKA (reference sequence). The CDR3 consists of 14 residues. V was clipped by 0 bases and J by 2 bases, with 11 bases between them. The CDR3 spells CSARDRLGAYEQYF. The CDR3 nucleotides read TGCAGTGCTAGAGATCGACTAGGGGCCTACGAGCAGTACTTC.

V gene TRBV12-5 combines with J gene TRBJ2-1; D possibly corresponds to TRBD1 (5 bases). The ends were cut back, 6 bases at V and 3 bases at J, with 12 bases in the middle. Germline lookup yields CDR1 LGHNT and CDR2 FRNRAP. The CDR3 sequence is 14 residues long. In nucleotides, the CDR3 is TGTGCTAGTGGGATATGGGGCATCTACAATGAGCAGTTCTTC. Translation: CASGIWGIYNEQFF. The variable domain in full, with the rest retrieved from reference TRBV12-5 and TRBJ2-1, is DARVTQTPRHKVTEMGQEVTMRCQPILGHNTVFWYRQTMMQGLELLAYFRNRAPLDDSGMPKDRFSAEMPDATLATLKIQPSEPRDSAVYFCASGIWGIYNEQFFGPGTRLTVL.

This clonotype was observed many times. The gene calls are TRBV27 and TRBJ2-3, with D unresolved. Trimming took 5 bases from V and 2 from J, leaving 5 bases between them. CDR3 length: 12 residues. The germline gives CDR1 MNHEY, CDR2 SMNVEV (reference sequence). The CDR3 nucleotides are TGTGCCAGCAGTACTACCACAGATACGCAGTATTTT. As protein: CASSTTTDTQYF.

This clonotype was recorded at least ten times. The chain carries TRBV7-9 and TRBJ1-2, with unresolved D. This CDR3 spans 15 amino acids. Trimming stripped 2 bases from V and 4 bases from J, with 14 bases between. Germline lookup yields CDR1 SEHNR and CDR2 FQNEAQ (reference sequence). Here the CDR3 DNA reads TGTGCCAGCAGCTTACTGGAACTGGACGGCTATGGCTACACCTTC. It translates to CASSLLELDGYGYTF. The full variable domain, rest sourced from reference TRBV7-9 and TRBJ1-2, is DTGVSQNPRHKITKRGQNVTFRCDPISEHNRLYWYRQTLGQGPEFLTYFQNEAQLEKSRLLSDRFSAERPKGSFSTLEIQRTEQGDSAMYLCASSLLELDGYGYTFGSGTRLTVV.

This clonotype was recorded a few times. This chain links TRBV12-3 or TRBV12-4 with TRBJ2-7, with 9 bases identical to TRBD2. The CDR3 length is 14 residues. Trimming removed 5 bases from V and 5 bases from J; junction bases left unmatched: 7. CDR3 region: CASSPGGLAHEQYF. The CDR3 nucleotides read TGTGCCAGCAGTCCCGGGGGACTAGCCCACGAGCAGTACTTC.

This clonotype occurred many times. The J gene is TRBJ1-5, the V gene TRBV10-2; the match to TRBD1 covers 8 bases. Germline trimming cut 1 base from V and 4 bases from J; bases unmatched to any gene: 3. The CDR3 runs to 15 residues. CDR1 and CDR2 (germline): WSHSY, SAAADI. CDR3 nucleotide sequence: TGCGCCAGCAGTGAGTTGGGACAGGTTAATCAGCCCCAGCATTTT. Amino acid sequence: CASSELGQVNQPQHF.

The V gene is TRBV14, the J gene TRBJ2-3; D is uncertain. Germline CDR1 and CDR2: SGHDN and FVKESK. This CDR3 contains 15 residues. V lost 0 bases and J lost 0, with 7 bases in between. CDR3 sequence (DNA): TGTGCCAGCAGCCAAGAATACCTAAGCACAGATACGCAGTATTTT. Amino acids: CASSQEYLSTDTQYF. Based on the CDR3 plus reference TRBV14 and TRBJ2-3, the full variable domain is EAGVTQFPSHSVIEKGQTVTLRCDPISGHDNLYWYRRVMGKEIKFLLHFVKESKQDESGMPNNRFLAERTGGTYSTLKVQPAELEDSGVYFCASSQEYLSTDTQYFGPGTRLTVL.

The chain has TRBV7-9 and TRBJ1-5; TRBD1 might be the D (5 bases). Trimming took off 1 base at V and 9 bases at J, with 16 bases between the two ends. This CDR3 spans 15 amino acids. Germline V lookup: CDR1 SEHNR, CDR2 FQNEAQ (reference sequence). CDR3 amino acids: CASSLVGQGDGPQHF. The CDR3 DNA follows: TGTGCCAGCAGCTTAGTCGGGCAGGGAGACGGGCCCCAGCATTTT. Full variable domain (missing parts from reference TRBV7-9 and TRBJ1-5): DTGVSQNPRHKITKRGQNVTFRCDPISEHNRLYWYRQTLGQGPEFLTYFQNEAQLEKSRLLSDRFSAERPKGSFSTLEIQRTEQGDSAMYLCASSLVGQGDGPQHFGDGTRLSIL.

This chain joins TRBV14 and TRBJ2-1; D gene ambiguous. Germline loops: CDR1 SGHDN, CDR2 FVKESK. Deletions cut 6 bases from V and 4 bases from J, with 16 bases between. This CDR3 has 15 residues. CDR3 in DNA: TGTGCCAGCAGTAGCCTAGTAGGTGGATACAATGAGCAGTTCTTC. Translation: CASSSLVGGYNEQFF.

The V and J genes are TRBV5-1 and TRBJ1-2; no clear D. CDR3 length: 14 amino acids. Trimming took off 4 bases at V and 2 bases at J, with 12 bases between the two ends. CDR1 SGHRS and CDR2 YFSETQ come from the germline V gene. The CDR3 is CASSVLDGNYGYTF. CDR3 DNA: TGCGCCAGCAGCGTGCTTGACGGGAACTATGGCTACACCTTC.

The chain links TRBV12-3 or TRBV12-4 to TRBJ2-5, with a weak D call TRBD1 (6 bases). This CDR3 spans 14 amino acids. The V gene lost 6 bases and the J gene lost 2 bases, with 13 bases spanning the gap. The CDR3 DNA reads TGTGCCAGCAGCACAGGGATACCACAAGAGACCCAGTACTTC. Its translation: CASSTGIPQETQYF.

The genes are TRBV29-1 and TRBJ2-7, with a tentative D call TRBD2 (5 bases). The CDR3 runs 14 residues. V lost 7 bases and J lost 1, with 17 bases in between. Germline-derived CDR1 and CDR2 are SQVTM and ANQGSEA. The CDR3 loop is CSALGWTGSYEQYF. DNA for the CDR3: TGCAGCGCGCTAGGATGGACGGGATCCTACGAGCAGTACTTC.

This clonotype was observed many times. The chain is built from TRBV11-2 and TRBJ2-3; D not certain. This CDR3 spans 18 amino acids. Trimming pared 5 bases from V and 1 base from J, leaving 22 bases between. In germline, CDR1 is SGHAT, CDR2 FQNNGV. The chain's CDR3 is CASSPWNLKPQRTDTQYF. The CDR3 bases are TGTGCCAGCAGCCCCTGGAATTTAAAGCCACAACGCACAGATACGCAGTATTTT.

This clonotype came up many times. The chain is built from TRBV20-1 and TRBJ1-2, with TRBD1 identical over 7 bases. Germline V gene sequence: CDR1 DFQATT, CDR2 SNEGSKA (reference sequence). V lost 4 bases to trimming and J lost 2 bases; unmatched junction nucleotides: 1. The CDR3 has 12 residues. The CDR3 loop is CSAKDRNYGYTF. CDR3 DNA: TGCAGTGCTAAGGACAGGAACTATGGCTACACCTTC.

This clonotype has a handful of counts. The chain carries TRBV7-2 and TRBJ2-7, with 10 bases fitting TRBD2. CDR3 length: 16 amino acids. Unmatched junction bases numbered 4, after V lost 1 base and J lost 1 base. CDR1 is SGHTA and CDR2 is FQGNSA in the germline V gene. The CDR3 region is CASSLGLAGASYEQYF. The CDR3 DNA reads TGTGCCAGCAGCTTAGGGCTAGCGGGAGCGTCCTACGAGCAGTACTTC.

This clonotype was counted at least ten times. V is TRBV5-4 and J is TRBJ2-1; no reliable D call. The length of the CDR3 is 15 residues. The germline gives CDR1 SGHNT, CDR2 YYREEE (reference sequence). V was cut by 1 base and J by 4 bases, with 12 bases left in between. Here the CDR3 DNA reads TGTGCCAGCAGCTTGTCTGCTGCGGCTTACAATGAGCAGTTCTTC. The encoded protein is CASSLSAAAYNEQFF.

The chain recombines TRBV25-1 with TRBJ2-7; D is perhaps TRBD2 (6 bases). Germline CDR1 is MGHDK and CDR2 is SYGVNS. The CDR3 sequence is 14 residues long. Trimming stripped 2 bases from V and 2 bases from J, with 10 bases between. The CDR3 loop is CASSERGGAYEQYF. In DNA, the CDR3 is TGTGCCAGCAGTGAAAGGGGCGGGGCCTACGAGCAGTACTTC.

This clonotype was seen at least ten times. The chain combines TRBV6-1 with TRBJ1-1; D gene unclear. CDR3 length: 13 amino acids. Germline V gene sequence: CDR1 MNHNS, CDR2 SASEGT. Trimming took 2 bases from V and 4 from J, leaving 8 bases between them. DNA for the CDR3: TGTGCCAGCAGTGAACCAAGGAGCACTGAAGCTTTCTTT. Its translation is CASSEPRSTEAFF.

The CDR3 region is CASSSSQMNTEAFF. CDR3 sequence (DNA): TGTGCCAGCAGCTCGAGCCAGATGAACACTGAAGCTTTCTTT. The V call is TRBV7-9, the J call TRBJ1-1; D uncertain. V dropped 4 bases and J dropped 0 bases, with 9 bases sitting between them. The CDR3 is 14 residues long. The germline CDR1 and CDR2 sequences are SEHNR and FQNEAQ (reference sequence).

V is TRBV9 and J is TRBJ2-1, with a tentative D call TRBD2 (5 bases). From germline, CDR1 is SGDLS and CDR2 YYNGEE. The length of the CDR3 is 16 residues. V was cut by 0 bases and J by 4 bases, with 14 bases left in between. CDR3 region: CASSVAQASRYNEQFF. CDR3 coding DNA: TGTGCCAGCAGCGTAGCCCAGGCTAGCCGTTACAATGAGCAGTTCTTC. Using reference TRBV9 and TRBJ2-1 for the parts outside the CDR3, the full variable domain is DSGVTQTPKHLITATGQRVTLRCSPRSGDLSVYWYQQSLDQGLQFLIQYYNGEERAKGNILERFSAQQFPDLHSELNLSSLELGDSALYFCASSVAQASRYNEQFFGPGTRLTVL.

This clonotype showed up just a few times. Written as DNA, the CDR3 is TGCAGCTCTAAAACCACTAGCTCCGGGGAGCTGTTTTTT. Translation: CSSKTTSSGELFF. V gene TRBV29-1 combines with J gene TRBJ2-2; the D gene is possibly TRBD2 (6 bases). The CDR3 has 13 amino acids. V was clipped by 8 bases and J by 6 bases, with 16 bases between them. Germline CDR1 and CDR2: SQVTM and ANQGSEA.